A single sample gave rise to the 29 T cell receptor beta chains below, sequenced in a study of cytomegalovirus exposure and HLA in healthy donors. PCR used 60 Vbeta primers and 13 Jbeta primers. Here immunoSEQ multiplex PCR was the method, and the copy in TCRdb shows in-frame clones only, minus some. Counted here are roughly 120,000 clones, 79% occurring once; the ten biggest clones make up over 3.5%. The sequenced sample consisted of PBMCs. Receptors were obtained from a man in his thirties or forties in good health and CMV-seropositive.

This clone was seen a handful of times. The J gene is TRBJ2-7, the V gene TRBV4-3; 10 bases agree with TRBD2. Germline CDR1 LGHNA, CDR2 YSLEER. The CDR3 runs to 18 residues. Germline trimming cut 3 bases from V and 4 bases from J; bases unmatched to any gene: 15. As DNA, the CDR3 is TGCGCCAGCAGCCAGGACCGACTAGCGGGCTTGGGGGCTTACGAGCAGTACTTC. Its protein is CASSQDRLAGLGAYEQYF.

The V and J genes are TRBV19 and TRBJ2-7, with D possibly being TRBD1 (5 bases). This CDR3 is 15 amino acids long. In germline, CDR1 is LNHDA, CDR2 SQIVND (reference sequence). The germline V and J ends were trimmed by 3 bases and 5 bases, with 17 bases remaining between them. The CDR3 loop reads CASSMVGQGYDEQYF. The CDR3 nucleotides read TGTGCCAGTAGTATGGTCGGGCAGGGTTACGACGAGCAGTACTTC.

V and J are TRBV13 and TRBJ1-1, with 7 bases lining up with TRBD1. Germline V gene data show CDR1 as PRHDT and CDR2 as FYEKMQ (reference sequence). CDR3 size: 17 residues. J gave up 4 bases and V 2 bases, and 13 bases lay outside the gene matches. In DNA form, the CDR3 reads TGTGCCAGCAGCTTAACGACAGGGATGTTGAAATCCACTGAAGCTTTCTTT. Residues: CASSLTTGMLKSTEAFF.

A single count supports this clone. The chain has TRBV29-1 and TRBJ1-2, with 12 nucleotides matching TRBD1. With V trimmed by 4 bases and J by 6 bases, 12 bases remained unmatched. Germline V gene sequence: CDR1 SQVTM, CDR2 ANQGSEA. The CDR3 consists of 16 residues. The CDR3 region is CSVGKGQGALGDGYTF. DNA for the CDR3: TGCAGCGTTGGGAAGGGACAGGGGGCGCTGGGGGATGGCTACACCTTC.

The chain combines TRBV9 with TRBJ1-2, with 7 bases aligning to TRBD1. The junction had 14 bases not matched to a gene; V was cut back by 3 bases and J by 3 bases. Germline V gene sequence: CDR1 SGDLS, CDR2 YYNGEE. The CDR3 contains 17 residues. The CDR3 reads CASSDRTGLGSYYGYTF. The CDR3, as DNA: TGTGCCAGCAGCGACCGGACAGGCCTGGGGTCATACTATGGCTACACCTTC.

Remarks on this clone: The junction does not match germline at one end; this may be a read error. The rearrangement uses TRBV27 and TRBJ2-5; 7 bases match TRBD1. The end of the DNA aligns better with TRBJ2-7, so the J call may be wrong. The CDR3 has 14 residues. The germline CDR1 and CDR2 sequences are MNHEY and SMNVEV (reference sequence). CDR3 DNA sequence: TGTGCCAGCAGTTTAGTAGGGGGCTCCGACGAGCAGTACTTC. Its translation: CASSLVGGSDEQYF.

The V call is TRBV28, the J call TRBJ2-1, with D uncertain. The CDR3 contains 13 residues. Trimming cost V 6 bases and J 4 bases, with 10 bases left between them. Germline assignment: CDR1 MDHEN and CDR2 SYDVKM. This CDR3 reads CASRLDLYNEQFF. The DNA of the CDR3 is TGTGCCAGCAGACTTGACTTATACAATGAGCAGTTCTTC.

CDR3 region: CASSPSTGWAFF. CDR3 DNA: TGTGCCAGCTCACCTTCCACAGGGTGGGCTTTCTTT. The rearrangement links TRBV18 to TRBJ1-1; TRBD1 might be the D (6 bases). This CDR3 region has 12 residues. Deletions cut 3 bases from V and 11 bases from J, with 13 bases between. CDR1 and CDR2 from the germline V gene are KGHSH and LQKENI.

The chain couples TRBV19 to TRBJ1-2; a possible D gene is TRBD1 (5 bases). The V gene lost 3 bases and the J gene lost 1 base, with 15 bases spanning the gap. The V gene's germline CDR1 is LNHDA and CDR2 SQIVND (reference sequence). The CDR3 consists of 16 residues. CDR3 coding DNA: TGTGCCAGTAGTATGTTCCAGGGTTGGAGTAACTATGGCTACACCTTC. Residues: CASSMFQGWSNYGYTF.

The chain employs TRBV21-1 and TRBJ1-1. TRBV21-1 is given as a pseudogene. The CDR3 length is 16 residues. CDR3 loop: CASSKAESKRNTEAFF. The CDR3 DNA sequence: TGTGCCAGCAGCAAAGCTGAGTCCAAGAGGAACACTGAAGCTTTCTTT.

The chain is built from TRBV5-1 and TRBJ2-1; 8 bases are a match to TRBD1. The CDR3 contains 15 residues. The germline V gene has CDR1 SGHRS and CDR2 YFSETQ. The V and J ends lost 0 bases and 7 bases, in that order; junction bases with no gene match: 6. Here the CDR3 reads CASSLAQGARNEQFF. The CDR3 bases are TGCGCCAGCAGCTTGGCTCAGGGGGCGAGGAATGAGCAGTTCTTC.

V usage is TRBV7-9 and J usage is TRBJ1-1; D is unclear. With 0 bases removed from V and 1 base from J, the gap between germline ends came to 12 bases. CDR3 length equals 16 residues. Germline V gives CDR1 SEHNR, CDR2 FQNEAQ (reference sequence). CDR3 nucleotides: TGTGCCAGCAGCTTAGCTCGGTCGCTTAGGAACACTGAAGCTTTCTTT. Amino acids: CASSLARSLRNTEAFF.

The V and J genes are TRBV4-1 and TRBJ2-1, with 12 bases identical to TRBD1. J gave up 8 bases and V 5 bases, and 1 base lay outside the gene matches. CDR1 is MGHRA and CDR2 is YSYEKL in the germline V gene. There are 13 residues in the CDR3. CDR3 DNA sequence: TGCGCCAGCAGCGGGACAGGGGGCTATGAGCAGTTCTTC. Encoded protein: CASSGTGGYEQFF.

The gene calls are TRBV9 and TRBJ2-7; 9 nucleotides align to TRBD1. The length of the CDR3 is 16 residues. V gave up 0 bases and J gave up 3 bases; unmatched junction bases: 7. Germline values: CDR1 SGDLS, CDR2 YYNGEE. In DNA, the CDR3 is TGTGCCAGCAGCGTAGGGGGGGGACAGGGCTTCTACGAGCAGTACTTC. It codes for CASSVGGGQGFYEQYF.

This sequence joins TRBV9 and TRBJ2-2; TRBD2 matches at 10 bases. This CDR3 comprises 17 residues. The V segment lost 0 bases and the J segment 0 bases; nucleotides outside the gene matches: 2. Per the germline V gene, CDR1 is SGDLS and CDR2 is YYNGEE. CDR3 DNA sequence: TGTGCCAGCAGCGTAGCGGGACTAGCGTCGAACACCGGGGAGCTGTTTTTT. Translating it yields CASSVAGLASNTGELFF.

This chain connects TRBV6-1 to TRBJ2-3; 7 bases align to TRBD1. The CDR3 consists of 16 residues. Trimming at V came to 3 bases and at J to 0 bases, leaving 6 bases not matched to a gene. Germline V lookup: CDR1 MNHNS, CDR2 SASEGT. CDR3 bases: TGTGCCAGCAGTGAGTACAGGGGCCGAAGCACAGATACGCAGTATTTT. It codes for CASSEYRGRSTDTQYF.

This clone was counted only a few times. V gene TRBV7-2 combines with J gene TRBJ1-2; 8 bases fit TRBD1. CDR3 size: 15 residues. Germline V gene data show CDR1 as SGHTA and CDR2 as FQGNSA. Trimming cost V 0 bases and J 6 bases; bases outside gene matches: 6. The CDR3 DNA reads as TGTGCCAGCAGCTTAGCCGCCGGGACAGGAGATGGCTACACCTTC. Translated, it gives CASSLAAGTGDGYTF.

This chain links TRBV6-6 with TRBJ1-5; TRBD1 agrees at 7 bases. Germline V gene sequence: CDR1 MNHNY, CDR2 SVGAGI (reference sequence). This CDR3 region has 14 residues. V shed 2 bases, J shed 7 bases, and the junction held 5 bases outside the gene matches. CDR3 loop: CASSYQGGRQPQHF. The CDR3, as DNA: TGTGCCAGCAGTTACCAGGGGGGTAGGCAGCCCCAGCATTTT.

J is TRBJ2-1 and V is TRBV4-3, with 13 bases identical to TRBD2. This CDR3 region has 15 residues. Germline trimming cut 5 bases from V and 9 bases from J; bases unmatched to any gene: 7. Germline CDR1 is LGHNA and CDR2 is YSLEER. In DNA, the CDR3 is TGCGCCAGCAGCTACGGACTAGCGGGAGTCCGTGAGCAGTTCTTC. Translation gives CASSYGLAGVREQFF.

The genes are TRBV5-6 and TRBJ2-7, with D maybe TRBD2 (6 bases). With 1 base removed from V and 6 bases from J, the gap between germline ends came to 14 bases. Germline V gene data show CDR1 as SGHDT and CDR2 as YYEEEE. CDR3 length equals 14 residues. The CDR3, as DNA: TGTGCCAGCAGCTTGACCCCCGGGGACTCCGAGCAGTACTTC. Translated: CASSLTPGDSEQYF.

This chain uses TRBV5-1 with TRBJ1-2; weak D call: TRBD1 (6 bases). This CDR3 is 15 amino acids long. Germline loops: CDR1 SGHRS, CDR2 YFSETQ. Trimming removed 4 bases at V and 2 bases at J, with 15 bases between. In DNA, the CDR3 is TGCGCCAGCAGCCGCTTTGTCGGACAGAACTATGGCTACACCTTC. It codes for CASSRFVGQNYGYTF.

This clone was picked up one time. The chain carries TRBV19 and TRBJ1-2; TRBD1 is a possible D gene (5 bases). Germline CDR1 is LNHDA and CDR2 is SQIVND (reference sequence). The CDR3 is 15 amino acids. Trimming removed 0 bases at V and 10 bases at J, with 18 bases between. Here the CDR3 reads CASSIDPAGRYDYTF. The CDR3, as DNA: TGTGCCAGTAGTATAGATCCAGCAGGGCGGTACGACTACACCTTC.

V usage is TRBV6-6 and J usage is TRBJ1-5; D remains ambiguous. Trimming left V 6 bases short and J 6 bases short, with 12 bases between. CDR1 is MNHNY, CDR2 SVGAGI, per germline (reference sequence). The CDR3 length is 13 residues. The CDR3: CASSVDLFQPQHF. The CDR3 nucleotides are TGTGCCAGCAGCGTAGATTTGTTTCAGCCCCAGCATTTT.

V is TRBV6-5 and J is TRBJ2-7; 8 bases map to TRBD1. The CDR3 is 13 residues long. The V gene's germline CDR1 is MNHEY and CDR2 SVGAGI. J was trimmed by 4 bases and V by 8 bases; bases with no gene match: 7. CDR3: CASGNRGRYEQYF. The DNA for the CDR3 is TGTGCCAGCGGAAACAGGGGGAGGTACGAGCAGTACTTC.

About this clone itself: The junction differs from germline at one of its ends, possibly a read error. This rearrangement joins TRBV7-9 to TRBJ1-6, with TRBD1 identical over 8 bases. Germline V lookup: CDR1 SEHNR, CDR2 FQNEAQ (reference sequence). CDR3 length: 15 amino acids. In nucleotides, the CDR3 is TGTTCCAGCAGCACTGGACAGGGCTATAATTCACCCCTCCACTTT. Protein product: CSSSTGQGYNSPLHF.

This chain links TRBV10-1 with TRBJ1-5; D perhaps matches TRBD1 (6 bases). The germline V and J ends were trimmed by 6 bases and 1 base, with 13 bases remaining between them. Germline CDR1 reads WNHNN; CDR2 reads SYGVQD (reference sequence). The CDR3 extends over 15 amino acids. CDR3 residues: CASSKTGLSNQPQHF. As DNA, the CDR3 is TGCGCCAGCAGCAAGACAGGCTTGAGCAATCAGCCCCAGCATTTT.

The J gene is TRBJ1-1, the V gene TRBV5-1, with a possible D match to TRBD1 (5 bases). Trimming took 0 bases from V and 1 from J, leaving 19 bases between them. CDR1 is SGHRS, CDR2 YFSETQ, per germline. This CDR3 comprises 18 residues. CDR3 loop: CASSLVGGTFRENTEAFF. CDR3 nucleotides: TGCGCCAGCAGCTTGGTCGGGGGAACTTTTCGGGAGAACACTGAAGCTTTCTTT.

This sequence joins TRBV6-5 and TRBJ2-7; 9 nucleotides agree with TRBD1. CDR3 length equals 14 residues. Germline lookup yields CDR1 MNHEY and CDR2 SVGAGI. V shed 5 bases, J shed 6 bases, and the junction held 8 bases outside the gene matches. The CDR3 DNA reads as TGTGCCAGCAGTGCCGGGACAGGGTTTGGCGAGCAGTACTTC. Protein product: CASSAGTGFGEQYF.

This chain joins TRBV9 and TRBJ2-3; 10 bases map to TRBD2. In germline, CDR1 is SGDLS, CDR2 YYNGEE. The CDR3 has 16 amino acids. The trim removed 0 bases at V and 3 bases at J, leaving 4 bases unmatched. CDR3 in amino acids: CASSVGSGGATDTQYF. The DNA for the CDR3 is TGTGCCAGCAGCGTAGGCAGCGGGGGGGCGACAGATACGCAGTATTTT.